This T cell receptor beta chain emerged from a study of shared clonotypes between healthy human individuals. Findings and caveats of the study: Exclusively blood specimens were collected; tissue repertoires likely differ.

The naive CD8 fraction comprised CD45RO-negative cells positively selected for CCR7 and excluded terminally differentiated effector memory CD45RA+ cells. On this clone: Its specificity is unknown.

The ends were cut back, 4 bases at V and 1 base at J, with 16 bases in the middle. The germline CDR1 and CDR2 sequences are SGHVS and FQNEAQ. The CDR3 is made up of 16 amino acids. Assay: immunoSEQ multiplex PCR; the TCRdb copy retains only in-frame clones and omits some. The sample has about 2.2 million clones, around 95% seen once. The chain carries TRBV7-8 and TRBJ2-5; D is perhaps TRBD1 (5 bases). The clonotype originates from a man aged 18 to 30 in good health. Some clones in this sample may be carry-over from other donors' samples. Sequences were obtained from naive CD8+ T cells from PBMCs. Here the CDR3 DNA reads TGTGCCAGCAGCTCCCACCTCCAGGGTCTCCAAGAGACCCAGTACTTC. Residues: CASSSHLQGLQETQYF. The full variable domain, rest sourced from reference TRBV7-8 and TRBJ2-5, is GAGVSQSPRYKVAKRGQDVALRCDPISGHVSLFWYQQALGQGPEFLTYFQNEAQLDKSGLPSDRFFAERPEGSVSTLKIQRTQQEDSAVYLCASSSHLQGLQETQYFGPGTRLLVL.